This T cell receptor beta chain stems from a study of Graves' ophthalmopathy and Graves' hyperthyroidism. The study, taken as a whole, reports: The model flagged ophthalmopathy progression at more than 60% sensitivity and 72% to 80% specificity. Blood repertoires reportedly contained most expanded thyroid clonotypes above 0.001 frequency. Discriminating ophthalmopathy from stable hyperthyroidism, a 13-signature model attained a sensitivity of about 88% and a specificity of 80% to 82%.

Investigators amplified TCR beta CDR3 regions from RNA transcripts. Investigators did first-round RT-PCR with HTBI primers, then second-round multiplex PCR. TCRdb recomputed calls from the multiplex PCR reads with MiXCR, one row per CDR3 protein. Among under 20,000 distinct CDR3 sequences listed, 46% were seen once. Reliance was placed on clinical symptoms, serum thyroxine, TRAb, thyroid ultrasound and orbital computed tomography for diagnosis. By frequency in the sample, this clonotype is large. Its cognate antigen is unknown. Material for sequencing was peripheral blood. This receptor was taken from a woman in her 40s with stable Graves' hyperthyroidism.

The CDR3 loop reads CATSLLAGTGELFF. In DNA form, the CDR3 reads TGTGCCACCAGTTTGCTAGCGGGAACCGGGGAGCTGTTTTTT. The V call is TRBV15, the J call TRBJ2-2; TRBD2 matches 9 bases. Trimming at V came to 6 bases and at J to 5 bases, leaving 4 bases not matched to a gene. The germline gives CDR1 LNHNV, CDR2 YYDKDF (reference sequence). The CDR3 has 14 residues.